Reported below is one T cell receptor (beta chain). Its antigen is currently unknown. The CDR3 length is 14 residues. J gave up 4 bases and V 6 bases, and 3 bases lay outside the gene matches. CDR1 and CDR2 from the germline V gene are MNHEY and SVGAGI. This entry comes from a study of cytomegalovirus exposure and HLA in healthy donors. About the study: The approximately 690 first-cohort repertoires and the approximately 110 validation repertoires shared the same platform, a later analysis reported.

Sequencing was performed with immunoSEQ multiplex PCR; in TCRdb, only in-frame clones are kept and a portion is missing. The sample contains some 250,000 clones, 75% to 90% of which appear only once. General study points: Rare TCR sequences predominated, though certain public TCRs were found in many donors. A few CMV-associated chains were confirmed in vitro to be specific for CMV antigens. The tendency of first-cohort TCR clusters to co-occur in the 110 or so validation repertoires emerged from a later analysis.

This TCR was recovered from a woman younger than 45 in good health and CMV-seropositive. Sequencing used PBMCs. V and J are TRBV6-5 and TRBJ2-1; 10 nucleotides align to TRBD1. The CDR3, as DNA: TGTGCCAGCAGGACAGGGGGCATGTACAATGAGCAGTTCTTC. Translated, it gives CASRTGGMYNEQFF.